The 24 T cell receptor beta chains below all came from one sample that was sequenced in a study of T cell changes during pregnancy in multiple sclerosis. Some clones are missing from TCRdb's copy, which holds only in-frame ones; the method was immunoSEQ multiplex PCR. The table has around 34,000 clones, 90% seen once. Sequenced here: CD8+ T cells from peripheral blood mononuclear cells, sampled in the first trimester of pregnancy. Receptors originate from a female donor with multiple sclerosis, enrolled in a pregnancy study.

In DNA form, the CDR3 reads TGTGCCAGCAGCTTGAGCGAAGCGTACGAGCAGTACTTC. Amino acid sequence: CASSLSEAYEQYF. The rearrangement links TRBV4-2 to TRBJ2-7; D is uncertain. Trimming stripped 5 bases from V and 4 bases from J, with 12 bases between. Germline V gene data show CDR1 as LGHNA and CDR2 as YNFKEQ. This CDR3 has 13 residues.

This clone was detected ten times or more. The chain recombines TRBV21-1 with TRBJ1-5; the D segment call TRBD1 is taken from the table without a DNA check. TRBV21-1 is listed as a pseudogene. CDR3 length: 16 amino acids. The CDR3 loop is CASSKSRLGGNQPQHF. CDR3 DNA sequence: TGTGCCAGCAGCAAGAGTAGGTTAGGGGGCAATCAGCCCCAGCATTTT.

The V gene is TRBV9, the J gene TRBJ2-3; TRBD2 matches 12 bases. Germline assignment: CDR1 SGDLS and CDR2 YYNGEE. The CDR3 spans 15 residues. The trim removed 0 bases at V and 5 bases at J, leaving 1 base unmatched. CDR3 nucleotide sequence: TGTGCCAGCAGCGTAGGGACTAGCGGGGTAGATACGCAGTATTTT. Its translation is CASSVGTSGVDTQYF.

The chain combines TRBV27 with TRBJ2-1; D is possibly TRBD2 (7 bases). Germline assignment: CDR1 MNHEY and CDR2 SMNVEV (reference sequence). This CDR3 has 21 residues. V was shortened by 0 bases and J by 1 base, with 25 bases between the two germline ends. DNA of the CDR3: TGTGCCAGCAGTTTATCTGGCAGGGGCCAGGCGTGGCGGGAGTCCTACAATGAGCAGTTCTTC. Translation gives CASSLSGRGQAWRESYNEQFF.

The chain combines TRBV19 with TRBJ2-7; D is ambiguous. CDR1 is LNHDA, CDR2 SQIVND, per germline (reference sequence). The length of the CDR3 is 13 residues. V shed 8 bases and J shed 5 bases, with 16 bases lying between them. The CDR3: CASASSRWDEQYF. In DNA form, the CDR3 reads TGTGCCAGTGCGTCCTCGAGGTGGGACGAGCAGTACTTC.

The chain links TRBV19 to TRBJ2-5, with D possibly matching TRBD1 (6 bases). V was clipped by 5 bases and J by 6 bases, with 16 bases between them. The CDR3 has 14 residues. Germline-derived CDR1 and CDR2 are LNHDA and SQIVND (reference sequence). Here the CDR3 DNA reads TGTGCCAGTAGTCCATCGACAGGTTTCCAGACCCAGTACTTC. This codes for CASSPSTGFQTQYF.

This chain joins TRBV6-5 and TRBJ1-1; the D gene is possibly TRBD1 (5 bases). Trimming cost V 2 bases and J 3 bases, with 10 bases left between them. Germline loops: CDR1 MNHEY, CDR2 SVGAGI. CDR3 length: 14 amino acids. CDR3 sequence reads: CASSYRGRHTEAFF. The CDR3, as DNA: TGTGCCAGCAGTTACAGGGGTAGGCACACTGAAGCTTTCTTT.

V and J are TRBV27 and TRBJ2-7; possibly TRBD1 for D (6 bases). The CDR3 has 14 amino acids. V was shortened by 4 bases and J by 2 bases, with 12 bases between the two germline ends. Germline V CDR1 and CDR2: MNHEY, SMNVEV (reference sequence). DNA for the CDR3: TGTGCCAGCAGTTCAAGGCGGACAGCCTACGAGCAGTACTTC. Translating it yields CASSSRRTAYEQYF.

Written as DNA, the CDR3 is TGTGCCAGCAGCTTTTTCAATGAGCAGTTCTTC. It encodes CASSFFNEQFF. The V and J genes are TRBV28 and TRBJ2-1; D not certain. Germline-derived CDR1 and CDR2 are MDHEN and SYDVKM. V lost 6 bases and J lost 6, with 6 bases in between. The CDR3 is made up of 11 amino acids.

V and J are TRBV5-1 and TRBJ2-2; 7 bases agree with TRBD1. Germline V gives CDR1 SGHRS, CDR2 YFSETQ. The V and J ends lost 5 bases and 0 bases, in that order; junction bases with no gene match: 16. The CDR3 consists of 19 residues. The CDR3 reads CASSTFPGQIPANTGELFF. For the CDR3, the DNA is TGCGCCAGCAGTACCTTCCCGGGACAGATCCCAGCGAACACCGGGGAGCTGTTTTTT.

The rearrangement uses TRBV16 and TRBJ1-1; TRBD1 agrees at 10 bases. This CDR3 region has 14 residues. Germline CDR1 and CDR2: KGHSY and FQNENV. J lost 5 bases, V lost 3 bases, and 3 bases had no gene match. CDR3 amino acids: CASSQGTGATEAFF. The DNA for the CDR3 is TGTGCCAGCAGCCAGGGGACAGGGGCGACTGAAGCTTTCTTT. Looking up the rest from reference TRBV16 and TRBJ1-1 gives the full variable domain: GEEVAQTPKHLVRGEGQKAKLYCAPIKGHSYVFWYQQVLKNEFKFLISFQNENVFDETGMPKERFSAKCLPNSPCSLEIQATKLEDSAVYFCASSQGTGATEAFFGQGTRLTVV.

This clone was recorded only once. The V call is TRBV2, the J call TRBJ1-1; the D gene is possibly TRBD1 (6 bases). V lost 6 bases and J lost 11, with 10 bases in between. The CDR3 consists of 10 residues. Germline V CDR1 and CDR2: SNHLY, FYNNEI. DNA for the CDR3: TGTGCCAGCAGAGGACAGTTTGCTTTCTTT. The encoded protein is CASRGQFAFF.

This clone came up once. The V call is TRBV7-2, the J call TRBJ2-7; 7 bases are a match to TRBD2. J gave up 1 base and V 5 bases, and 8 bases lay outside the gene matches. CDR3 length: 15 residues. CDR1 and CDR2 (germline): SGHTA, FQGNSA. In DNA form, the CDR3 reads TGTGCCAGCAGCCCATGGGAGGGTGAATCCTACGAGCAGTACTTC. Protein sequence: CASSPWEGESYEQYF. Full variable domain (outside the CDR3, taken from reference TRBV7-2 and TRBJ2-7): GAGVSQSPSNKVTEKGKDVELRCDPISGHTALYWYRQSLGQGLEFLIYFQGNSAPDKSGLPSDRFSAERTGGSVSTLTIQRTQQEDSAVYLCASSPWEGESYEQYFGPGTRLTVT.

The chain recombines TRBV7-6 with TRBJ2-3; 9 positions agree with TRBD2. The V and J ends lost 1 base and 5 bases, in that order; junction bases with no gene match: 1. CDR3 size: 14 residues. CDR1 and CDR2 from the germline V gene are SGHVS and FNYEAQ. CDR3 nucleotide sequence: TGTGCCAGCAGCTTAGAACTAGCGGGAGATACGCAGTATTTT. Its translation is CASSLELAGDTQYF.

The chain recombines TRBV23-1 with TRBJ2-3; 9 bases fit TRBD2. TRBV23-1 is identified as an open reading frame with a role that is uncertain. The CDR3 totals 14 residues. The trim removed 10 bases at V and 6 bases at J, leaving 11 bases unmatched. The DNA for the CDR3 is TGCGCCATATGGAGCGGGAGGCCAGGGGATACGCAGTATTTT. It specifies CAIWSGRPGDTQYF.

The rearrangement links TRBV19 to TRBJ1-2; D not resolved. V dropped 2 bases and J dropped 5 bases, with 15 bases sitting between them. This CDR3 has 15 residues. Germline CDR1 and CDR2: LNHDA and SQIVND (reference sequence). The CDR3 here is CASSIWRSPEYGYTF. The CDR3 region has the DNA TGTGCCAGTAGTATATGGAGAAGTCCGGAGTATGGCTACACCTTC.

The genes are TRBV27 and TRBJ1-1; D is ambiguous. Germline-derived CDR1 and CDR2 are MNHEY and SMNVEV (reference sequence). The CDR3 loop spans 11 amino acids. Trimming stripped 4 bases from V and 4 bases from J, with 4 bases between. The CDR3 loop reads CASSSGTEAFF. The CDR3 coding sequence is TGTGCCAGCAGTTCCGGCACTGAAGCTTTCTTT.

The chain links TRBV7-9 to TRBJ1-1; no reliable D call. The CDR3 runs to 13 residues. Germline V gives CDR1 SEHNR, CDR2 FQNEAQ (reference sequence). V lost 3 bases and J lost 5, with 10 bases in between. DNA of the CDR3: TGTGCCAGCAGCTTTCCCGGAGGGACTGAAGCTTTCTTT. Its translation is CASSFPGGTEAFF.

V and J are TRBV5-4 and TRBJ2-3; tentative D call: TRBD1 (5 bases). V gave up 0 bases and J gave up 0 bases, with 11 bases separating them. The CDR3 length is 16 residues. From germline, CDR1 is SGHNT and CDR2 YYREEE (reference sequence). The CDR3 bases are TGTGCCAGCAGCTTGGTGCCAGGGCATAGCACAGATACGCAGTATTTT. It specifies CASSLVPGHSTDTQYF.

V usage is TRBV28 and J usage is TRBJ1-5, with TRBD1 identical over 7 bases. The germline V gene has CDR1 MDHEN and CDR2 SYDVKM. This CDR3 has 14 amino acids. V lost 0 bases and J lost 6; bases outside the gene matches: 2. CDR3 in DNA: TGTGCCAGCAGTTTATGGACAGGGCCTCAGCCCCAGCATTTT. Residues: CASSLWTGPQPQHF.

CDR3 sequence reads: CASSLLSGSTYEQYF. The DNA of the CDR3 is TGTGCCAGCAGCTTACTTTCCGGGAGTACCTACGAGCAGTACTTC. V usage is TRBV7-9 and J usage is TRBJ2-7; a weak D match, TRBD2 (6 bases). V was pared by 2 bases and J by 2 bases, with 13 bases between. The CDR3 extends over 15 amino acids. Germline loops: CDR1 SEHNR, CDR2 FQNEAQ (reference sequence).

The chain combines TRBV19 with TRBJ2-7; the match to TRBD2 covers 7 bases. Germline V CDR1 and CDR2: LNHDA, SQIVND (reference sequence). The CDR3 contains 14 residues. Trimming cost V 5 bases and J 6 bases; bases outside gene matches: 10. CDR3 amino acids: CASSSEAGISEQYF. The DNA of the CDR3 is TGTGCCAGTAGTTCTGAAGCGGGGATTTCCGAGCAGTACTTC.

The chain has TRBV18 and TRBJ1-1; the D gene is possibly TRBD1 (6 bases). CDR1 is KGHSH and CDR2 is LQKENI in the germline V gene. This CDR3 comprises 14 residues. The V end was cut by 2 bases, the J end by 4 bases, with 11 bases between. CDR3 in amino acids: CASSPIDRPTEAFF. The CDR3 DNA reads as TGTGCCAGCTCACCAATTGACAGGCCCACTGAAGCTTTCTTT.

The chain employs TRBV6-1 and TRBJ2-5, with 8 bases lining up with TRBD1. The CDR3 is 15 amino acids. The V gene's germline CDR1 is MNHNS and CDR2 SASEGT. The J segment lost 7 bases and the V segment lost 0 bases, leaving 7 bases of the junction unmatched. Here the CDR3 DNA reads TGTGCCAGCAGTGAAGCGCGACAGGGGCAGGGGACCCAGTACTTC. Translation: CASSEARQGQGTQYF.